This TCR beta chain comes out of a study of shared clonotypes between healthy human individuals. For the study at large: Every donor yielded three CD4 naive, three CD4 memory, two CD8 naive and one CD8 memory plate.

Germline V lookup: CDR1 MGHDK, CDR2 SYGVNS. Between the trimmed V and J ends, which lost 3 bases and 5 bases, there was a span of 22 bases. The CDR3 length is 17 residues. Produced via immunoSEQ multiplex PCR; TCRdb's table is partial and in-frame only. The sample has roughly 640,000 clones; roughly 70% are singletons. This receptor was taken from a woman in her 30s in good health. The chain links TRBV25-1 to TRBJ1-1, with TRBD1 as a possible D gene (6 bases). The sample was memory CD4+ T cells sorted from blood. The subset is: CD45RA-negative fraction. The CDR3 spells CASSDLGILQGRTEAFF. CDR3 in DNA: TGTGCCAGCAGTGACCTGGGCATATTACAGGGCCGGACTGAAGCTTTCTTT.